The 24 T cell receptor beta chains below all came from one sample that was sequenced in a study of T cells in localized non-small cell lung cancer. Libraries were prepared by immunoSEQ multiplex PCR; TCRdb keeps only in-frame clonotypes and omits some of them. The sample consists of 40,000 or so clones, 70% to 80% of them appearing once. The specimen was PBMCs, collected before any cancer treatment. These receptors all come from a woman aged 40 to 75 with stage II squamous cell lung carcinoma.

DNA for the CDR3: TGTGCCAGCAGTTTCTCCGGGAGAGGTGGTGAGCAGTACTTC. Protein: CASSFSGRGGEQYF. This chain uses TRBV28 with TRBJ2-7; possible D gene TRBD2, 6 bases. The CDR3 is made up of 14 amino acids. Germline V CDR1 and CDR2: MDHEN, SYDVKM. The germline V and J ends were trimmed by 3 bases and 7 bases, with 16 bases remaining between them.

The chain uses TRBV10-3 and TRBJ2-1; no reliable D call. V was trimmed by 0 bases and J by 10 bases, leaving 4 bases between them. Per germline, CDR1 ENHRY and CDR2 SYGVKD. The length of the CDR3 is 11 residues. This CDR3 reads CAISESGEQFF. The CDR3 DNA reads TGTGCCATCAGTGAGTCGGGGGAGCAGTTCTTC.

This clone was seen more than once but under ten times. The rearrangement joins TRBV7-2 to TRBJ2-5; D gene uncertain. This CDR3 has 14 amino acids. Germline CDR1 and CDR2: SGHTA and FQGNSA. The V gene lost 1 base and the J gene lost 2 bases, with 8 bases spanning the gap. In DNA, the CDR3 is TGTGCCAGCAGCTTAGGGGGAATACAAGAGACCCAGTACTTC. This sequence encodes CASSLGGIQETQYF.

The V call is TRBV27, the J call TRBJ2-1; D perhaps matches TRBD1 (5 bases). The CDR3 length is 12 residues. Trimming left V 6 bases short and J 13 bases short, with 16 bases between. Germline-derived CDR1 and CDR2 are MNHEY and SMNVEV (reference sequence). The CDR3 bases are TGTGCCAGCAGCCATGGGGCATCCTTCCAGTTCTTC. It yields the protein CASSHGASFQFF.

This rearrangement joins TRBV6-1 to TRBJ2-3; 7 bases align to TRBD1. The CDR3 covers 13 residues. With V trimmed by 9 bases and J by 0 bases, 3 bases remained unmatched. Looked up from germline, CDR1 is MNHNS and CDR2 is SASEGT. The CDR3 spells CARGGISTDTQYF. For the CDR3, the DNA is TGTGCCAGAGGGGGCATTAGCACAGATACGCAGTATTTT.

This clone was seen once. This sequence joins TRBV7-9 and TRBJ2-5; 11 bases line up with TRBD1. Trimming cost V 4 bases and J 2 bases; bases outside gene matches: 3. The CDR3 is made up of 15 amino acids. Germline-derived CDR1 and CDR2 are SEHNR and FQNEAQ (reference sequence). CDR3 sequence: CASSSGTGGQETQYF. Written as DNA, the CDR3 is TGTGCCAGCAGCTCCGGGACAGGGGGACAAGAGACCCAGTACTTC. Full variable domain (remainder filled in from reference TRBV7-9 and TRBJ2-5): DTGVSQNPRHKITKRGQNVTFRCDPISEHNRLYWYRQTLGQGPEFLTYFQNEAQLEKSRLLSDRFSAERPKGSFSTLEIQRTEQGDSAMYLCASSSGTGGQETQYFGPGTRLLVL.

The rearrangement links TRBV30 to TRBJ1-2; 7 positions agree with TRBD1. V lost 7 bases and J lost 6; bases outside the gene matches: 8. This CDR3 is 12 amino acids long. Germline CDR1 GTSNPN, CDR2 SVGIG (reference sequence). The CDR3 DNA reads TGTGCCTACTCGACAGGGAGTCATGGCTACACCTTC. This sequence encodes CAYSTGSHGYTF. Combining the CDR3 with reference TRBV30 and TRBJ1-2 gives the whole variable domain SQTIHQWPATLVQPVGSPLSLECTVEGTSNPNLYWYRQAAGRGLQLLFYSVGIGQISSEVPQNLSASRPQDRQFILSSKKLLLSDSGFYLCAYSTGSHGYTFGSGTRLTVV.

The chain carries TRBV15 and TRBJ2-7, with a weak D call TRBD2 (6 bases). Trimming left V 0 bases short and J 6 bases short, with 15 bases between. There are 15 residues in the CDR3. CDR1 is LNHNV, CDR2 YYDKDF, per germline (reference sequence). CDR3 loop: CATSRDRDGGTEQYF. Here the CDR3 DNA reads TGTGCCACCAGCAGAGATCGGGACGGGGGAACCGAGCAGTACTTC.

V gene TRBV6-5 combines with J gene TRBJ1-5, with D possibly matching TRBD1 (6 bases). Deletions cut 6 bases from V and 4 bases from J, with 13 bases between. The CDR3 is 14 residues long. From germline, CDR1 is MNHEY and CDR2 SVGAGI. The CDR3 nucleotides are TGTGCCAGCAGGCCGACAGGAAGAAATCAGCCCCAGCATTTT. This encodes CASRPTGRNQPQHF.

The J gene is TRBJ2-1, the V gene TRBV10-3, with D possibly called TRBD1 or TRBD2 (5 bases each). The CDR3 is 15 amino acids. The germline V gene encodes CDR1 ENHRY and CDR2 SYGVKD. Between the trimmed V and J ends, which lost 2 bases and 7 bases, there was a span of 15 bases. CDR3 bases: TGTGCCATCAGTGAGCTGGGACCCGCGTTGAATGAGCAGTTCTTC. Translating gives CAISELGPALNEQFF.

The J gene is TRBJ2-7, the V gene TRBV7-2; 9 nucleotides match TRBD1. Looked up from germline, CDR1 is SGHTA and CDR2 is FQGNSA. This CDR3 contains 17 residues. The trim removed 1 base at V and 1 base at J, leaving 8 bases unmatched. The CDR3 coding sequence is TGTGCCAGCAGCTTAGGGGGAGTGGACAGGGGTTCCTACGAGCAGTACTTC. It is translated as CASSLGGVDRGSYEQYF.

This clone was found a few times. This chain joins TRBV9 and TRBJ1-5, with TRBD1 matching over 9 bases. The length of the CDR3 is 18 residues. V gave up 4 bases and J gave up 7 bases; unmatched junction bases: 18. CDR1 SGDLS and CDR2 YYNGEE come from the germline V gene. This chain's CDR3 is CASSSRDRDVSERQPQHF. In DNA, the CDR3 is TGTGCCAGCAGCTCCCGGGACAGGGATGTTTCGGAACGCCAGCCCCAGCATTTT.

The gene calls are TRBV5-1 and TRBJ2-1, with a weak D call TRBD2 (5 bases). Germline lookup yields CDR1 SGHRS and CDR2 YFSETQ. The CDR3 length is 15 residues. Trimming shortened V by 7 bases and J by 2 bases, and 16 bases separated the two germline ends. CDR3 nucleotide sequence: TGCGCCAGCGGGCTGGGCGGTAGCGCCTACAATGAGCAGTTCTTC. This sequence encodes CASGLGGSAYNEQFF.

The V call is TRBV2, the J call TRBJ2-5, with D unresolved. The CDR3 length is 12 residues. Trimming removed 6 bases from V and 2 bases from J, with 7 bases in between. Germline V CDR1 and CDR2: SNHLY, FYNNEI. The CDR3 DNA is TGTGCCAGCAGGACTGATCAAGAGACCCAGTACTTC. It specifies CASRTDQETQYF.

This chain links TRBV28 with TRBJ2-4; D gene unclear. V lost 2 bases and J lost 11, with 13 bases in between. In germline, CDR1 is MDHEN, CDR2 SYDVKM. The length of the CDR3 is 13 residues. The CDR3: CASSLGPQPVQYF. The CDR3 region has the DNA TGTGCCAGCAGTTTAGGGCCCCAGCCAGTTCAGTACTTC.

The V gene is TRBV25-1, the J gene TRBJ2-7; D gene unclear. Trimming left V 6 bases short and J 3 bases short, with 18 bases between. Germline V gene sequence: CDR1 MGHDK, CDR2 SYGVNS. The CDR3 totals 15 residues. CDR3 DNA: TGTGCCAGCAGCTTCACTGGGGAAGTAAGCTACGAGCAGTACTTC. Translated, it gives CASSFTGEVSYEQYF.

This chain joins TRBV4-3 and TRBJ1-3, with D unresolved. The V gene's germline CDR1 is LGHNA and CDR2 YSLEER. The CDR3 contains 14 residues. V was pared by 1 base and J by 0 bases, with 4 bases between. The CDR3 DNA sequence: TGCGCCAGCAGCCAAGGAGCCTCTGGAAACACCATATATTTT. It encodes CASSQGASGNTIYF.

The chain links TRBV6-4 to TRBJ1-4; D is uncertain. This CDR3 has 15 residues. Germline V lookup: CDR1 MRHNA, CDR2 SNTAGT. Trimming took 3 bases from V and 3 from J, leaving 11 bases between them. CDR3 region: CASSEKRTANEKLFF. The CDR3 bases are TGTGCCAGCAGTGAGAAAAGGACGGCTAATGAAAAACTGTTTTTT.

The rearrangement uses TRBV11-3 and TRBJ2-7; unclear D gene. The CDR3 totals 12 residues. V was clipped by 9 bases and J by 2 bases, with 11 bases between them. In germline, CDR1 is SGHNT, CDR2 YENEEA. CDR3 in DNA: TGTGCCAGACACATCGGAGCCTACGAGCAGTACTTC. The encoded protein is CARHIGAYEQYF.

The table lists this clone with a count of one. The chain uses TRBV5-1 and TRBJ2-5; D is ambiguous. The CDR3 runs 13 residues. The germline V and J ends were trimmed by 0 bases and 3 bases, with 6 bases remaining between them. In germline, CDR1 is SGHRS, CDR2 YFSETQ. The CDR3 loop is CASSLDRKETQYF. CDR3 DNA sequence: TGCGCCAGCAGCTTGGACAGAAAAGAGACCCAGTACTTC.

In this sample, this clone turned up once. This CDR3 is CASGLGGQSEAFF. The CDR3 coding sequence is TGTGCTAGTGGTTTGGGGGGACAGTCTGAAGCTTTCTTT. V is TRBV12-5 and J is TRBJ1-1, with 7 positions matching TRBD1. This CDR3 is built from 13 residues. The V and J ends lost 1 base and 6 bases, in that order; junction bases with no gene match: 2. Germline-derived CDR1 and CDR2 are LGHNT and FRNRAP.

The rearrangement links TRBV14 to TRBJ2-3; D perhaps matches TRBD1 (6 bases). The germline V and J ends were trimmed by 0 bases and 8 bases, with 21 bases remaining between them. The CDR3 totals 17 residues. Germline V gene data show CDR1 as SGHDN and CDR2 as FVKESK. The CDR3 sequence: CASSQDRDRTYDGTQYF. The CDR3 DNA reads TGTGCCAGCAGCCAAGACCGAGACAGGACCTACGACGGTACGCAGTATTTT.

This chain joins TRBV5-1 and TRBJ2-3, with 11 nucleotides matching TRBD2. In germline, CDR1 is SGHRS, CDR2 YFSETQ. The trim removed 4 bases at V and 5 bases at J, leaving 3 bases unmatched. CDR3 length: 14 residues. CDR3 bases: TGCGCCAGCAGCCCCGGACTAGCGGGAGATACGCAGTATTTT. This sequence encodes CASSPGLAGDTQYF.

This chain connects TRBV5-1 to TRBJ1-3; tentatively, D is TRBD1 (5 bases). This CDR3 region has 16 residues. The germline V and J ends were trimmed by 4 bases and 4 bases, with 18 bases remaining between them. Germline CDR1 reads SGHRS; CDR2 reads YFSETQ. As DNA, the CDR3 is TGCGCCAGCAGCCAAGGGACTGAGGGGATAGGAAACACCATATATTTT. Amino acids: CASSQGTEGIGNTIYF.